This T cell receptor (beta chain) was recorded in a study of somatic mutations in cytotoxic T cells in rheumatoid arthritis. Study context: Immediately following diagnosis and ahead of any treatment, patient blood (30 ml EDTA) was drawn. In some cases, T-cell populations stained with V beta antibodies were flow-sorted at nearly 100% purity, and these included V beta1+ cells sequenced for TCRB. Study-level points and caveats: The modest underrepresentation of TRBV07 observed in rheumatoid arthritis patients was not subjected to multiple-comparison adjustment.

Notes on this clone: Its specificity is unknown.

Generated by immunoSEQ multiplex PCR, the TCRdb table keeps only in-frame clones and is missing some. The sample lists more than 10,000 clones, approximately 80% occurring once. The length of the CDR3 is 13 residues. Germline V gene sequence: CDR1 MNHEY, CDR2 SVGAGI. V lost 6 bases and J 7 bases, leaving 15 bases between the germline ends. This clonotype was obtained from an adult with rheumatoid arthritis. Sequenced sample: CD8+ T cells sorted from blood. The chain is built from TRBV6-5 and TRBJ1-2; D call uncertain. The CDR3 protein is CASSLGPPSGYTF. The CDR3 DNA follows: TGTGCCAGCAGCCTTGGACCCCCCTCTGGCTACACCTTC.